This TCR beta chain is drawn from a study of blood T cells in healthy people across ages. Germline V gives CDR1 MGHRA, CDR2 YSYEKL. This CDR3 spans 15 amino acids. The junction had 5 bases not matched to a gene; V was cut back by 4 bases and J by 4 bases. It was with a sample-barcoded 5' primer and a J-beta primer mix that a second PCR of roughly 6 to 12 cycles was run. TCRdb itself ran the 5' RACE reads through MiXCR, one entry per CDR3 protein. The data contain some 760,000 distinct CDR3 sequences, roughly 25% of them singletons. A further study also used this sample, focusing on T cells of mothers and their children.

The receptor was isolated from a boy between 10 and 17 years old in good health. Sample: blood. The chain recombines TRBV4-1 with TRBJ1-4, with 8 positions matching TRBD1. The CDR3 sequence is CASSLDGTGNEKLFF. The CDR3 region has the DNA TGCGCCAGCAGCCTTGACGGGACAGGTAATGAAAAACTGTTTTTT.